The 27 T cell receptor beta chains below were found in one sample sequenced in a study of T cells after yellow fever vaccination. Each CDR3 protein is one row after TCRdb ran MiXCR on the 5' RACE reads. The sample consists of about 630,000 distinct CDR3 sequences, 9% to 15% of them appearing once. Sequencing used PBMCs, obtained on the day of the yellow fever booster vaccination. The source of these receptors is a young man who received the YFV17D yellow fever vaccine.

This clonotype was recorded a few times. The chain is built from TRBV10-3 and TRBJ2-3; D remains unclear. This CDR3 region has 13 residues. Between the trimmed V and J ends, which lost 7 bases and 1 base, there was a span of 9 bases. The germline V gene has CDR1 ENHRY and CDR2 SYGVKD. CDR3 nucleotide sequence: TGTGCCATCATGATGGCCGGCACAGATACGCAGTATTTT. Encoded protein: CAIMMAGTDTQYF.

The V gene is TRBV6-5, the J gene TRBJ1-2; D might be TRBD1 (5 bases). CDR1 and CDR2 (germline): MNHEY, SVGAGI. V gave up 0 bases and J gave up 5 bases, with 16 bases separating them. The CDR3 extends over 16 amino acids. The CDR3 region is CASSYSTPGEGYGYTF. The CDR3 nucleotides read TGTGCCAGCAGTTACTCGACTCCGGGGGAGGGATATGGCTACACCTTC.

Only a few counts were recorded for this clonotype. The V call is TRBV7-2, the J call TRBJ1-1, with D maybe TRBD1 (6 bases). This CDR3 contains 15 residues. Germline V gene lookup returns CDR1 SGHTA and CDR2 FQGNSA. V lost 1 base, J lost 6 bases, and 15 bases lay in between. This CDR3 reads CASSLEGRGIAEAFF. CDR3 bases: TGTGCCAGCAGCTTAGAGGGCAGGGGAATAGCTGAAGCTTTCTTT.

The V call is TRBV29-1, the J call TRBJ1-2; D uncertain. Deletions cut 5 bases from V and 3 bases from J, with 7 bases between. The CDR3 spans 11 residues. Germline V CDR1 and CDR2: SQVTM, ANQGSEA. For the CDR3, the DNA is TGCAGCGTTCCTTTTGACTATGGCTACACCTTC. Protein sequence: CSVPFDYGYTF.

J is TRBJ2-5 and V is TRBV29-1; no clear D gene. Germline assignment: CDR1 SQVTM and CDR2 ANQGSEA. Trimming shortened V by 4 bases and J by 3 bases, and 3 bases separated the two germline ends. The CDR3 is 10 residues long. The CDR3 DNA sequence: TGCAGCGTTGCTGAAGAGACCCAGTACTTC. It specifies CSVAEETQYF.

This clonotype was counted a few times. V gene TRBV20-1 combines with J gene TRBJ2-3; TRBD1 aligns across 11 bases. CDR1 and CDR2 (germline): DFQATT, SNEGSKA (reference sequence). The CDR3 extends over 14 amino acids. The ends lost 6 bases at V and 4 bases at J; junction bases unmatched: 6. The CDR3 DNA reads as TGCAGTGCAGCCCGGACAGGGGGCTCAGATACGCAGTATTTT. As protein: CSAARTGGSDTQYF.

This clonotype has just a few counts. V usage is TRBV6-2 or TRBV6-3 and J usage is TRBJ2-2, with D possibly TRBD1 on 5 matching bases. Between the trimmed V and J ends, which lost 8 bases and 5 bases, there was a span of 12 bases. Germline V gene data show CDR1 as MNHEY and CDR2 as SVGEGT. The length of the CDR3 is 13 residues. CDR3 protein: CASLGPGTGELFF. The CDR3, as DNA: TGTGCCAGCCTCGGGCCAGGGACCGGGGAGCTGTTTTTT.

This rearrangement joins TRBV29-1 to TRBJ2-1; 15 bases match TRBD2. Losses at the gene ends were 6 bases for V and 3 bases for J; bases not matched to a gene: 9. The CDR3 runs to 17 residues. The germline V gene has CDR1 SQVTM and CDR2 ANQGSEA. The CDR3: CSVSGLAGGPVYNEQFF. The CDR3 DNA reads as TGCAGCGTCAGCGGACTAGCGGGAGGGCCCGTCTACAATGAGCAGTTCTTC.

In this sample, this clonotype turned up many times. This chain uses TRBV3-1 with TRBJ2-3; 8 bases line up with TRBD2. The germline gives CDR1 LGHDT, CDR2 YNNKEL (reference sequence). This CDR3 spans 16 amino acids. J was trimmed by 5 bases and V by 5 bases; bases with no gene match: 12. CDR3 amino acids: CASSTLSGMAGDTQYF. The CDR3 DNA sequence: TGTGCCAGCAGCACCCTTAGCGGGATGGCCGGAGATACGCAGTATTTT.

Ten or more counts support this clonotype. The chain carries TRBV11-2 and TRBJ2-1; either TRBD1 or TRBD2 may supply D (5 bases each). Germline CDR1 is SGHAT and CDR2 is FQNNGV. CDR3 length equals 15 residues. V was shortened by 1 base and J by 6 bases, with 13 bases between the two germline ends. CDR3 amino acids: CASSLGAGARNEQFF. CDR3 sequence (DNA): TGTGCCAGCAGCTTAGGGGCCGGGGCCCGCAATGAGCAGTTCTTC. Complete variable domain (other parts from reference TRBV11-2 and TRBJ2-1): EAGVAQSPRYKIIEKRQSVAFWCNPISGHATLYWYQQILGQGPKLLIQFQNNGVVDDSQLPKDRFSAERLKGVDSTLKIQPAKLEDSAVYLCASSLGAGARNEQFFGPGTRLTVL.

The chain links TRBV5-6 to TRBJ2-1; 15 bases are a match to TRBD2. Germline-derived CDR1 and CDR2 are SGHDT and YYEEEE. The CDR3 is 18 residues long. The V gene end was trimmed by 2 bases and the J gene end by 4 bases; junction bases not matched to a gene: 7. The CDR3 region has the DNA TGTGCCAGCAGCTTTAGGACTAGCGGGAGGGCTCCTTACAATGAGCAGTTCTTC. It yields the protein CASSFRTSGRAPYNEQFF. The whole variable domain, remainder taken from reference TRBV5-6 and TRBJ2-1, is DAGVTQSPTHLIKTRGQQVTLRCSPKSGHDTVSWYQQALGQGPQFIFQYYEEEERQRGNFPDRFSGHQFPNYSSELNVNALLLGDSALYLCASSFRTSGRAPYNEQFFGPGTRLTVL.

This clonotype showed up just a few times. The chain employs TRBV14 and TRBJ2-2; 14 bases agree with TRBD2. In germline, CDR1 is SGHDN, CDR2 FVKESK. Losses at the gene ends were 10 bases for V and 4 bases for J; bases not matched to a gene: 14. The CDR3 is 18 amino acids. As DNA, the CDR3 is TGTGCCACGGCCCCGGGGGGACTAGCGGGAGAAGTCACCGGGGAGCTGTTTTTT. It yields the protein CATAPGGLAGEVTGELFF.

The CDR3 loop reads CASRATSYEQYF. In DNA form, the CDR3 reads TGTGCCAGCAGGGCTACATCCTACGAGCAGTACTTC. This rearrangement joins TRBV6-2 or TRBV6-3 to TRBJ2-7; D unclear. Germline V gives CDR1 MNHEY, CDR2 SVGEGT. Trimming pared 6 bases from V and 1 base from J, leaving 7 bases between. The CDR3 totals 12 residues.

This clonotype was picked up a small number of times. The chain links TRBV6-2 or TRBV6-3 to TRBJ1-1; D uncertain. The CDR3 spans 12 residues. Trimming removed 5 bases at V and 10 bases at J, with 14 bases between. Germline V gives CDR1 MNHEY, CDR2 SVGEGT. The CDR3 spells CASSDFAGGAFF. CDR3 DNA sequence: TGTGCCAGCAGTGACTTCGCCGGCGGAGCTTTCTTT.

A few counts support this clonotype. The rearrangement joins TRBV5-6 to TRBJ2-1, with 10 nucleotides matching TRBD2. This CDR3 is 15 amino acids long. CDR1 is SGHDT, CDR2 YYEEEE, per germline. J lost 9 bases, V lost 0 bases, and 6 bases had no gene match. CDR3 DNA: TGTGCCAGCAGCTTGGAGGCTAGCGGGAGTCTTGAGCAGTTCTTC. It encodes CASSLEASGSLEQFF.

This clonotype was counted only a few times. The rearrangement joins TRBV11-2 to TRBJ2-7; D assignment may be TRBD1 or TRBD2 (7 bases each). The V end lost 2 bases, the J end lost 4 bases, and 27 bases lay between the germline ends. This CDR3 is 19 amino acids long. The germline CDR1 and CDR2 sequences are SGHAT and FQNNGV. The CDR3 reads CASSLQGGSTSLAGYEQYF. CDR3 in DNA: TGTGCCAGCAGCTTACAGGGGGGATCGACTAGCTTAGCCGGGTACGAGCAGTACTTC.

This sequence joins TRBV5-6 and TRBJ2-1, with 10 bases aligning to TRBD1. The germline V gene encodes CDR1 SGHDT and CDR2 YYEEEE. This CDR3 is 14 amino acids long. V lost 3 bases to trimming and J lost 6 bases; unmatched junction nucleotides: 3. The CDR3 nucleotides are TGTGCCAGCAGCTACGGGACAGGGGCCAATGAGCAGTTCTTC. Its translation: CASSYGTGANEQFF.

The rearrangement joins TRBV4-2 to TRBJ2-5; tentative D call: TRBD1 (5 bases). There are 14 residues in the CDR3. Per the germline V gene, CDR1 is LGHNA and CDR2 is YNFKEQ. Trimming took 5 bases from V and 1 from J, leaving 11 bases between them. The DNA for the CDR3 is TGTGCCAGCAGCAAGGACACCCGCCAAGAGACCCAGTACTTC. Protein: CASSKDTRQETQYF.

The V call is TRBV12-3 or TRBV12-4, the J call TRBJ2-7, with TRBD2 identical over 7 bases. The CDR3 runs 13 residues. V shed 10 bases, J shed 3 bases, and the junction held 9 bases outside the gene matches. The CDR3 loop is CATSTSDNYEQYF. The CDR3 DNA sequence: TGTGCCACCTCCACTAGCGACAACTACGAGCAGTACTTC.

This clonotype was detected a few times. The chain combines TRBV6-6 with TRBJ2-7, with no clear D. The CDR3 covers 12 residues. The germline V gene has CDR1 MNHNY and CDR2 SVGAGI (reference sequence). V was trimmed by 8 bases and J by 5 bases, leaving 13 bases between them. CDR3 sequence reads: CASLAALNEQYF. In nucleotides, the CDR3 is TGTGCCAGCCTCGCGGCTCTCAACGAGCAGTACTTC.

The genes are TRBV27 and TRBJ2-7, with D unclear. The germline V gene has CDR1 MNHEY and CDR2 SMNVEV (reference sequence). The V and J ends lost 4 bases and 3 bases respectively, with 10 bases between them. This CDR3 contains 13 residues. Written as DNA, the CDR3 is TGTGCCAGCAGTTCCTACATATTCTACGAGCAGTACTTC. This translates into CASSSYIFYEQYF.

The genes are TRBV12-3 or TRBV12-4 and TRBJ1-2; tentatively, D is TRBD1 (5 bases). The CDR3 spans 11 residues. V was pared by 5 bases and J by 7 bases, with 8 bases between. CDR3: CASSAGLGYTF. CDR3 in DNA: TGTGCCAGCAGTGCGGGACTTGGCTACACCTTC.

This rearrangement joins TRBV15 to TRBJ1-6; D is uncertain. The CDR3 is 15 residues long. Germline CDR1 LNHNV, CDR2 YYDKDF (reference sequence). The V and J ends lost 6 bases and 8 bases respectively, with 17 bases between them. Written as DNA, the CDR3 is TGTGCCACCAGTGATTCGACGGACGGCTATTCACCCCTCCACTTT. As protein: CATSDSTDGYSPLHF.

CDR3 protein: CSARAGARNEQFF. As DNA, the CDR3 is TGCAGTGCTAGAGCCGGGGCGCGGAATGAGCAGTTCTTC. V usage is TRBV20-1 and J usage is TRBJ2-1; D could derive from TRBD1 or TRBD2 (5 bases each). The CDR3 spans 13 residues. Trimming removed 1 base from V and 7 bases from J, with 11 bases in between. Germline loops: CDR1 DFQATT, CDR2 SNEGSKA (reference sequence).

J is TRBJ2-5 and V is TRBV10-1; 9 positions match TRBD1. The ends lost 0 bases at V and 4 bases at J; junction bases unmatched: 3. Germline V gene data show CDR1 as WNHNN and CDR2 as SYGVQD (reference sequence). The CDR3 covers 15 residues. In DNA, the CDR3 is TGCGCCAGCAGTGAGTCTGGGGACAGGGTAGAGACCCAGTACTTC. This encodes CASSESGDRVETQYF.

This clonotype was observed a handful of times. The chain combines TRBV7-2 with TRBJ2-7; TRBD1 matches 7 bases. This CDR3 region has 15 residues. With 5 bases clipped from V and 4 bases from J, the junction kept 11 bases outside the gene matches. Germline CDR1 and CDR2: SGHTA and FQGNSA. The CDR3 protein is CASSRDRAPLYEQYF. The CDR3 DNA is TGTGCCAGCAGCAGAGACAGGGCTCCTCTTTACGAGCAGTACTTC.

This clonotype has just a few counts. The chain couples TRBV20-1 to TRBJ2-3, with 9 bases aligning to TRBD1. The CDR3 has 15 amino acids. V shed 6 bases, J shed 2 bases, and the junction held 9 bases outside the gene matches. Germline V gene sequence: CDR1 DFQATT, CDR2 SNEGSKA (reference sequence). CDR3 DNA sequence: TGCAGTGCCCGCCGGGACAGGGACCACACAGATACGCAGTATTTT. This gives the protein CSARRDRDHTDTQYF.